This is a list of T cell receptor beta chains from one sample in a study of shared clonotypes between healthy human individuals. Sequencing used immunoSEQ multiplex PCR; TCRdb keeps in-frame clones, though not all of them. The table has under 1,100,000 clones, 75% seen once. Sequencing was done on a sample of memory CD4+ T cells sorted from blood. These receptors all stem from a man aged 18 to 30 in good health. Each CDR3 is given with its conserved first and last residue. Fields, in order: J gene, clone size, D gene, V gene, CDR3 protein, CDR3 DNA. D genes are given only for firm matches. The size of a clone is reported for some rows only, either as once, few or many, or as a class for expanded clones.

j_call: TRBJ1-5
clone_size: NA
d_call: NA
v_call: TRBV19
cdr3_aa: CARPFLRERGNQPQHF
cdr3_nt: TGTGCCAGACCCTTTCTCAGGGAAAGGGGCAATCAGCCCCAGCATTTT

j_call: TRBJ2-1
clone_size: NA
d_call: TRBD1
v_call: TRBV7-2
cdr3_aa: CASSGPGTGHYNEQFF
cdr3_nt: TGTGCCAGCAGCGGTCCCGGGACAGGGCACTACAATGAGCAGTTCTTC

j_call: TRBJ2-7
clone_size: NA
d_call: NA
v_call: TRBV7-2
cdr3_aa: CASSSRQALSYEQYF
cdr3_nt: TGTGCCAGCAGCTCCCGGCAGGCGCTTTCCTACGAGCAGTACTTC

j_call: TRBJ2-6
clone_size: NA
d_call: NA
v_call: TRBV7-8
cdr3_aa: CASRRLSEFSGANVLTF
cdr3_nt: TGTGCCAGCAGGCGTCTGTCGGAATTCTCTGGGGCCAACGTCCTGACTTTC

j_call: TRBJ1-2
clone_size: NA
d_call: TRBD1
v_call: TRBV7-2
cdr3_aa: CASNRGGGAGYGYTF
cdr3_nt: TGTGCCAGCAACCGCGGAGGGGGCGCTGGCTATGGCTACACCTTC

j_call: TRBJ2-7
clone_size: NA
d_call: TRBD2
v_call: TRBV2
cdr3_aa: CASKGSGVPSYEQYF
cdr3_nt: TGTGCCAGCAAAGGTAGCGGGGTTCCCTCCTACGAGCAGTACTTC

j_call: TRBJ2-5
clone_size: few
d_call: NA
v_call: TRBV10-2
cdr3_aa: CASSERARETQYF
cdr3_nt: TGCGCCAGCAGTGAGAGAGCCCGGGAGACCCAGTACTTC

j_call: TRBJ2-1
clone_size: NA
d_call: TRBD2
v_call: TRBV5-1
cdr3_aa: CASSVTSGGVYNEQFF
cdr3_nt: TGCGCCAGCAGCGTGACTAGCGGGGGGGTTTATAATGAGCAGTTCTTC

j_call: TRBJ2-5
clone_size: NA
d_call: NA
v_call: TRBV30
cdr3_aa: CAWSFRRHPSGETQYF
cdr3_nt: TGTGCCTGGAGTTTCCGCCGGCACCCCAGCGGGGAGACCCAGTACTTC

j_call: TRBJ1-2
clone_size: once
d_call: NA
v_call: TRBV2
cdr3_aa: CASESTGYGYTF
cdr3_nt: TGTGCCAGCGAATCGACAGGCTATGGCTACACCTTC

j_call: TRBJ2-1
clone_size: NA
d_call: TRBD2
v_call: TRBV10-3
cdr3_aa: CAAGLAGGYNEQFF
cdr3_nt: TGTGCTGCCGGGCTAGCGGGGGGGTACAATGAGCAGTTCTTC

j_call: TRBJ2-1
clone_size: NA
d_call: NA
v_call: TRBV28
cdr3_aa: CASRVPTAGNNEQFF
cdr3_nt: TGTGCCAGCCGAGTGCCGACGGCGGGCAACAATGAGCAGTTCTTC

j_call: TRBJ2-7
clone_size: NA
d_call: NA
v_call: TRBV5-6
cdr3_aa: CASSPGTYSSYEQYF
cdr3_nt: TGTGCCAGCAGCCCCGGGACGTATAGCTCCTACGAGCAGTACTTC

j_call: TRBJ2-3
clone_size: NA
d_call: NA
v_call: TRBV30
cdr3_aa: CAWNLFTDTQYF
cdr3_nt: TGTGCCTGGAACCTGTTCACAGATACGCAGTATTTT

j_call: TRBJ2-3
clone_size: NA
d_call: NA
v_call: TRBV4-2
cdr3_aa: CASSLGPSQGADTQYF
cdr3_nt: TGTGCCAGCAGCCTCGGCCCCAGCCAGGGAGCAGATACGCAGTATTTT

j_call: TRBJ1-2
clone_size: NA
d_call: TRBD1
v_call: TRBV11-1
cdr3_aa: CASSATGGDGYTF
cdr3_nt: TGTGCCAGCAGCGCTACAGGGGGGGATGGCTACACCTTC

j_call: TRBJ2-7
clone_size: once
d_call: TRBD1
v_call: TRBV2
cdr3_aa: CASNGQGAIDEQYF
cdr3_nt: TGTGCCAGCAATGGACAGGGGGCAATCGACGAGCAGTACTTC

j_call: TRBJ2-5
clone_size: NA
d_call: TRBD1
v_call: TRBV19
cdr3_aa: CASSIGTGGRETQYF
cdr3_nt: TGTGCCAGTAGCATAGGGACAGGGGGCAGGGAGACCCAGTACTTC

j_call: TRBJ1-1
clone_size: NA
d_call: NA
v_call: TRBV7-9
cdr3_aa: CASSLALDTEAFF
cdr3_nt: TGTGCCAGCAGCTTAGCTTTAGACACTGAAGCTTTCTTT

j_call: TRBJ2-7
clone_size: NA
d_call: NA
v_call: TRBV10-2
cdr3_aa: CASRYQGFDYEQYF
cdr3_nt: TGCGCCAGCAGATATCAGGGATTTGACTACGAGCAGTACTTC

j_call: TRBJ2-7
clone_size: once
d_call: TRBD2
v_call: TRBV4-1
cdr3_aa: CASREPERGGRREQYF
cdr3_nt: TGCGCCAGCAGGGAACCAGAGCGGGGGGGGAGGCGCGAGCAGTACTTC

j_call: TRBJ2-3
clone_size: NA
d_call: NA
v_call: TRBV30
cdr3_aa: CAWSERDTQYF
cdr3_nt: TGTGCCTGGAGTGAGAGAGATACGCAGTATTTT

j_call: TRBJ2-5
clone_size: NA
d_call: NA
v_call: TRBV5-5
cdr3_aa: CASSQFRWPERETQYF
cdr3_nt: TGTGCCAGCAGCCAATTCCGCTGGCCCGAGAGAGAGACCCAGTACTTC

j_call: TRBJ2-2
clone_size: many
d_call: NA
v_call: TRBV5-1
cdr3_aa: CASSLVFQVGELFF
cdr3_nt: TGCGCCAGCAGCTTGGTGTTCCAGGTCGGGGAGCTGTTTTTT

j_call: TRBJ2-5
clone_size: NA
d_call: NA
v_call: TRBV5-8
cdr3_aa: CASSLEGANQETQYF
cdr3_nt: TGTGCCAGCAGCTTGGAGGGAGCGAACCAAGAGACCCAGTACTTC

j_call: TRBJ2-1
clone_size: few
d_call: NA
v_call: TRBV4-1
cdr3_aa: CASSHPNGEQFF
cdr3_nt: TGCGCCAGCAGCCACCCCAACGGTGAGCAGTTCTTC

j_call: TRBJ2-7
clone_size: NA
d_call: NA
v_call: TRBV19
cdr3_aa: CASKEQGAYEQYF
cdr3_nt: TGTGCCAGTAAAGAACAGGGAGCCTACGAGCAGTACTTC

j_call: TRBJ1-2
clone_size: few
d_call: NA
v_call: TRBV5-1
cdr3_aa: CASSLEVGPGYTF
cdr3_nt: TGCGCCAGCAGCTTGGAGGTAGGGCCTGGCTACACCTTC

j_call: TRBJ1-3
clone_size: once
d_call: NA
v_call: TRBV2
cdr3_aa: CASQDSSGNTIYF
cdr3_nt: TGTGCCTCACAGGATTCCTCTGGAAACACCATATATTTT

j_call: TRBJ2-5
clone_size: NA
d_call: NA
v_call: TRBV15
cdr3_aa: CATSRDGFETQYF
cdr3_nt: TGTGCCACCAGCAGAGATGGGTTTGAGACCCAGTACTTC

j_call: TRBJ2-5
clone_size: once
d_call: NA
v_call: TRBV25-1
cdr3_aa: CASSDTNRDILVTQYF
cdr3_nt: TGTGCCAGCAGTGATACGAACCGGGACATCCTAGTGACCCAGTACTTC

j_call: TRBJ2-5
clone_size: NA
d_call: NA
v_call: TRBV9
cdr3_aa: CASSVGAPGAQYF
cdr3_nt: TGTGCCAGCAGCGTAGGAGCCCCCGGGGCCCAGTACTTC